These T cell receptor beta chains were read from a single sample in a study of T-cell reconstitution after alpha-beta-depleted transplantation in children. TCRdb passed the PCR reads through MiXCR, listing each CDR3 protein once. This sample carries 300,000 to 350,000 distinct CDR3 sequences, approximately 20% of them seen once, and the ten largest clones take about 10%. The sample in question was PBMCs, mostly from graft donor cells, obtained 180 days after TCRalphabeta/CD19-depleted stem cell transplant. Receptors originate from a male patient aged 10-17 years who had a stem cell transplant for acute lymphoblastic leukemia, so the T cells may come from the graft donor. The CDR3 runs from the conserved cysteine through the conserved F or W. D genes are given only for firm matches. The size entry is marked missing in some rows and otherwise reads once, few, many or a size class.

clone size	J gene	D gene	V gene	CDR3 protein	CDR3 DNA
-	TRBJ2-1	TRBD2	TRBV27	CASSLGTSDGEQFF	TGTGCCAGCAGTTTAGGGACTAGCGATGGTGAGCAGTTCTTC
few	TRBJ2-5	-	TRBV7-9	CASSYPGLLQETQYF	TGTGCCAGCAGCTACCCTGGACTACTTCAAGAGACCCAGTACTTC
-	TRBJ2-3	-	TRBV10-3	CAISGGSAAGTDTQYF	TGTGCCATCAGTGGGGGGTCGGCCGCTGGCACAGATACGCAGTATTTT
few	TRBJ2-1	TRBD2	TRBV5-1	CASSLGTAWTGRALNEQFF	TGCGCCAGCAGCTTGGGGACCGCGTGGACCGGGAGGGCCCTCAATGAGCAGTTCTTC
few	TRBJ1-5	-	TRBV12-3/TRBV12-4	CASSSGDQPQHF	TGTGCCAGCAGCTCAGGGGATCAGCCCCAGCATTTT
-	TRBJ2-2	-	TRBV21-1	CASSKFGWTVTGELFF	TGTGCCAGCAGCAAATTCGGCTGGACGGTCACCGGGGAGCTGTTTTTT
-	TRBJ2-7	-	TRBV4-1	CASSQDRGPVVPYEQYF	TGCGCCAGCAGCCAAGACAGGGGCCCGGTAGTCCCCTACGAGCAGTACTTC
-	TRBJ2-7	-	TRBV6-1	CASSEGLDQAYEQYF	TGTGCCAGCAGTGAAGGGCTGGATCAGGCCTACGAGCAGTACTTC
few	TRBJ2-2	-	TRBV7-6	CASSLAGTTGELFF	TGTGCCAGCAGCTTAGCTGGGACTACCGGGGAGCTGTTTTTT
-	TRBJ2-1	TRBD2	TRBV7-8	CASSSSLAGVNEQFF	TGTGCCAGCAGCTCAAGTCTAGCGGGAGTAAATGAGCAGTTCTTC
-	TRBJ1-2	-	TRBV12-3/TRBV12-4	CASSLAQTGRGYTF	TGTGCCAGCAGTTTAGCCCAGACAGGCCGTGGCTACACCTTC
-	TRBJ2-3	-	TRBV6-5	CATGEGAGTDTQYF	TGTGCCACGGGGGAGGGGGCGGGAACAGATACGCAGTATTTT
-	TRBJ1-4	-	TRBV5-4	CASSFQGGNEKLFF	TGTGCCAGCAGCTTTCAGGGAGGAAATGAAAAACTGTTTTTT
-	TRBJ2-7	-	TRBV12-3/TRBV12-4	CASSLRGFSYEQYF	TGTGCCAGCAGTTTAAGGGGGTTCTCCTACGAGCAGTACTTC
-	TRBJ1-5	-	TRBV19	CASSIVAGPQHF	TGTGCCAGTAGTATAGTCGCGGGGCCCCAGCATTTT
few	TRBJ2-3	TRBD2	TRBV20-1	CSARDHQGLAGELNTQYF	TGCAGTGCTAGAGATCATCAGGGACTAGCGGGAGAACTAAATACGCAGTATTTT
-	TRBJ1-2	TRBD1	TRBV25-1	CASAGGVNYGYTF	TGTGCCAGCGCAGGGGGGGTTAACTATGGCTACACCTTC
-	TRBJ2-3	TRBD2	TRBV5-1	CASSLLAGVVTDTQYF	TGCGCCAGCAGCTTGCTAGCGGGAGTTGTTACAGATACGCAGTATTTT
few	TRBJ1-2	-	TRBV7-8	CASSLHGQWDRSVYGYTF	TGTGCCAGCAGCTTACATGGTCAGTGGGATCGATCAGTTTATGGCTACACCTTC
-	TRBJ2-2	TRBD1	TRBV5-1	CASNFGALPGQGIGELFF	TGCGCCAGCAACTTTGGGGCCCTCCCTGGACAGGGGATCGGGGAGCTGTTTTTT
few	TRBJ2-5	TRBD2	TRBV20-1	CSASGLAGYQETQYF	TGCAGTGCTTCGGGACTAGCGGGGTACCAAGAGACCCAGTACTTC
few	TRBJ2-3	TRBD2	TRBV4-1	CASSPLGLAGTDTQYF	TGCGCCAGCAGCCCCCTCGGGCTAGCGGGCACAGATACGCAGTATTTT
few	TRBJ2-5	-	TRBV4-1	CASSQDGLGGETQYF	TGCGCCAGCAGCCAAGATGGCCTAGGAGGAGAGACCCAGTACTTC
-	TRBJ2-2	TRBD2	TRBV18	CASSSILAGAPKGPGELFF	TGTGCCAGCTCATCCATACTAGCGGGAGCCCCAAAGGGACCCGGGGAGCTGTTTTTT
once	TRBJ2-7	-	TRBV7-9	CASSLRTNSYEQYF	TGTGCCAGCAGCTTACGCACAAACTCCTACGAGCAGTACTTC
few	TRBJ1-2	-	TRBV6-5	CASSSYGKGYTF	TGTGCCAGCAGTTCCTACGGAAAGGGCTACACCTTC
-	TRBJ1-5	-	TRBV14	CASSPSGTPNQPQHF	TGTGCCAGCAGCCCTTCCGGGACACCAAATCAGCCCCAGCATTTT
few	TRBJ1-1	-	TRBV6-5	CASAALNTEAFF	TGTGCTTCGGCCGCTCTGAACACTGAAGCTTTCTTT
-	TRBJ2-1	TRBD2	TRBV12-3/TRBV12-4	CASSLIAGVNEQFF	TGTGCCAGCAGTTTAATAGCGGGGGTCAATGAGCAGTTCTTC
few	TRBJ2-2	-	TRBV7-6	CASSPGLLTGELFF	TGTGCCAGCAGCCCCGGACTGCTAACCGGGGAGCTGTTTTTT
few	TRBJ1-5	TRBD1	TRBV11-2	CASSQLGTGRTTYSNQPQHF	TGTGCCAGCAGCCAGTTGGGGACAGGGAGGACGACTTATAGCAATCAGCCCCAGCATTTT
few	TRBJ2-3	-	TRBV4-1	CASSQDPRAGDTQYF	TGCGCCAGCAGCCAAGATCCCAGGGCCGGGGATACGCAGTATTTT
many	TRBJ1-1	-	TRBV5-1	CASSFDYLNTEAFF	TGCGCCAGCAGCTTCGACTATCTGAACACTGAAGCTTTCTTT
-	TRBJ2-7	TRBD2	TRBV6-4	CASSDSAGASYEQYF	TGTGCCAGCAGTGACTCGGCGGGAGCCTCCTACGAGCAGTACTTC
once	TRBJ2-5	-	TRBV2	CASRGDKLQETQYF	TGTGCCAGTAGGGGGGACAAACTCCAAGAGACCCAGTACTTC
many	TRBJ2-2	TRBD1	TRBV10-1	CASSPLDRGTGELFF	TGCGCCAGCAGCCCCTTGGACAGGGGAACCGGGGAGCTGTTTTTT
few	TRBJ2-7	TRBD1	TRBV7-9	CASSYRGDIYEQYF	TGTGCCAGCAGCTACAGGGGGGATATCTACGAGCAGTACTTC
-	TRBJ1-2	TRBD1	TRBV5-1	CASSSGQNNYGYTF	TGCGCCAGCAGCTCGGGACAGAACAACTATGGCTACACCTTC
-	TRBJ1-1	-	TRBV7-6	CASSLGPRGTTEAFF	TGTGCCAGCAGCTTAGGCCCGAGGGGAACCACTGAAGCTTTCTTT
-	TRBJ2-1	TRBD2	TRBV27	CASSLSGSVYNEQFF	TGTGCCAGCAGTTTGAGCGGGAGTGTCTACAATGAGCAGTTCTTC
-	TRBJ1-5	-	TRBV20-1	CSAPRQPNRNQPQHF	TGCAGTGCTCCCCGACAGCCTAACCGCAATCAGCCCCAGCATTTT
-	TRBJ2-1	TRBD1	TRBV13	CASSAPGQGIGNEQFF	TGTGCCAGCAGCGCGCCGGGACAGGGTATTGGCAATGAGCAGTTCTTC
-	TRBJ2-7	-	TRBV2	CASTGYSTSPCF	TGTGCCAGCACTGGCTACTCGACTAGTCCTTGCTTC
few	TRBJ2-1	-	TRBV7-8	CASSFQNSLGGSYNEQFF	TGTGCCAGCAGCTTTCAGAATTCTTTAGGGGGGTCCTACAATGAGCAGTTCTTC
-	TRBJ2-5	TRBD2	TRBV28	CASISSPGLAIPRAQYF	TGTGCCAGCATTTCAAGCCCGGGACTAGCCATCCCCAGGGCCCAGTACTTC
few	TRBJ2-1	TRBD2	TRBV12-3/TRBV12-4	CASSLTRDYNNEQFF	TGTGCCAGCAGCCTGACCCGGGACTATAACAATGAGCAGTTCTTC
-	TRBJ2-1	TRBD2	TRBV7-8	CASSHLAVSYNEQFF	TGTGCCAGCAGCCATCTAGCGGTTTCCTACAATGAGCAGTTCTTC
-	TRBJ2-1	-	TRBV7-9	CASSLGVAPTNEQFF	TGTGCCAGCAGCTTAGGTGTAGCTCCGACCAATGAGCAGTTCTTC
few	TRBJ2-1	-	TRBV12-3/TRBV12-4	CASTKKPSKPYNEQFF	TGTGCCAGCACCAAAAAACCATCCAAGCCCTACAATGAGCAGTTCTTC
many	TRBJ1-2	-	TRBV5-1	CASSSGWNYGYTF	TGCGCCAGCAGCTCCGGATGGAACTATGGCTACACCTTC